This TCR beta chain was recorded in a study of blood T cells in healthy people across ages. Sample-barcoded 5' priming and a J-beta primer mix drove a second PCR of roughly 7 to 11 cycles. TCRdb processed the 5' RACE reads anew with MiXCR; each CDR3 protein has one entry. The profile shows roughly 1,500,000 distinct CDR3 sequences, roughly 45% of them singletons. Looked up from germline, CDR1 is SNHLY and CDR2 is FYNNEI. The CDR3 is 14 residues long. V was clipped by 6 bases and J by 7 bases; unmatched bases: 9. This clonotype showed up many times. Its specificity is unknown. Total RNA was isolated from each sample in quantities of at least 6 micrograms. Study conclusions and caveats: Changes in expanded clonotypes were possibly confounded, as the CMV status of donors was unknown.

The chain carries TRBV2 and TRBJ2-1; TRBD1 agrees at 7 bases. The sample consisted of blood. This TCR was recovered from a woman aged 18-29 years in good health. CDR3 residues: CASSADVTGNEQFF. For the CDR3, the DNA is TGTGCCAGCAGCGCTGATGTGACAGGGAATGAGCAGTTCTTC.